Reported below is one T cell receptor (beta chain). The protocol was immunoSEQ multiplex PCR, while the TCRdb copy is restricted to in-frame clones and leaves out a portion. The data show approximately 490,000 clones, with 70% to 80% seen just once and around 0.013% held by the top ten. This specimen comes from a study of shared T cell receptors in the human thymus. The data were also submitted as part of a second study, on human thymus T cells. That source adds: Surgeons resected thymus tissue during corrective heart surgery. Gene usage for V and J segments appeared biased in thymic and blood repertoires. Related research found strongly overlapping thymic repertoires in unrelated individuals.

The sample was thymocytes. The origin of this receptor is a boy under three years old with a congenital heart defect.

The CDR3 DNA reads TGTGCCAGCAGTTTAGTTAGCGGGAATGGTGCAGATACGCAGTATTTT. It is translated as CASSLVSGNGADTQYF. This chain joins TRBV28 and TRBJ2-3, with TRBD2 matching 8 bases. V trimming: 2 bases; J trimming: 4 bases; junction bases outside the gene matches: 8. CDR1 and CDR2 from the germline V gene are MDHEN and SYDVKM. The CDR3 spans 16 residues.